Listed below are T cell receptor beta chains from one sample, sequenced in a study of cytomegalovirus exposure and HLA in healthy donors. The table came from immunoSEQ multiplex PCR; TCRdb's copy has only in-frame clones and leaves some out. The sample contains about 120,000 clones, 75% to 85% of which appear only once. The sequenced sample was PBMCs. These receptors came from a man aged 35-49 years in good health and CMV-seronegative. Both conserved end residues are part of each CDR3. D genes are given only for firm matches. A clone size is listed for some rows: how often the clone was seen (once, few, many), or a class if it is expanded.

cdr3_nt: TGTGCCAGCAGTCCGACTGACAGTTATAATTCACCCCTCCACTTT; cdr3_aa: CASSPTDSYNSPLHF; j_call: TRBJ1-6; v_call: TRBV28; clone_size: -; d_call: -
cdr3_nt: TGTGCCAGCCTGGGACAGTCCTATGGCTACACCTTC; cdr3_aa: CASLGQSYGYTF; j_call: TRBJ1-2; v_call: TRBV28; clone_size: -; d_call: TRBD1
cdr3_nt: TGCGCCAGCAGCTCCCGGACAAGATCTAGCACAGATACGCAGTATTTT; cdr3_aa: CASSSRTRSSTDTQYF; j_call: TRBJ2-3; v_call: TRBV5-1; clone_size: -; d_call: -
cdr3_nt: TGTGCCTGGAGGCCTGGGCCTAATCAGCCCCAGCATTTT; cdr3_aa: CAWRPGPNQPQHF; j_call: TRBJ1-5; v_call: TRBV30; clone_size: -; d_call: -
cdr3_nt: TGTGCCAGCAGCTTGGATTGGGTGGACAGGGGGCTCGGCTACACCTTC; cdr3_aa: CASSLDWVDRGLGYTF; j_call: TRBJ1-2; v_call: TRBV5-4; clone_size: -; d_call: TRBD1
cdr3_nt: TGTGCCAGCATAGGGGGGGGCTCGGATACGCAGTATTTT; cdr3_aa: CASIGGGSDTQYF; j_call: TRBJ2-3; v_call: TRBV6-6; clone_size: -; d_call: -
cdr3_nt: TGTGCCAGCAGCCTTAATCAGGTTACTGAAGCTTTCTTT; cdr3_aa: CASSLNQVTEAFF; j_call: TRBJ1-1; v_call: TRBV14; clone_size: -; d_call: -
cdr3_nt: TGTGCCATCAGGACCGACAGGAGCTACGAGCAGTACTTC; cdr3_aa: CAIRTDRSYEQYF; j_call: TRBJ2-7; v_call: TRBV10-3; clone_size: -; d_call: -
cdr3_nt: TGTGCCAGCAGTGCCCCCGGGACAGGGGGAGGCTACACCTTC; cdr3_aa: CASSAPGTGGGYTF; j_call: TRBJ1-2; v_call: TRBV25-1; clone_size: -; d_call: TRBD1
cdr3_nt: TGCAGTGCCGGCGGTCCTCAGGAAGCTTTCTTT; cdr3_aa: CSAGGPQEAFF; j_call: TRBJ1-1; v_call: TRBV20-1; clone_size: once; d_call: -
cdr3_nt: TGTGCCAGCAGCCCAGGGGAGTGGAACACTGAAGCTTTCTTT; cdr3_aa: CASSPGEWNTEAFF; j_call: TRBJ1-1; v_call: TRBV7-6; clone_size: -; d_call: -
cdr3_nt: TGTGCCTGGGTGACAGGGCTGGAGACCCAGTACTTC; cdr3_aa: CAWVTGLETQYF; j_call: TRBJ2-5; v_call: TRBV30; clone_size: -; d_call: TRBD1
cdr3_nt: TGTGCCAGCAGTGAAGCGCTTCAGTCACCCGCCTACGAGCAGTACTTC; cdr3_aa: CASSEALQSPAYEQYF; j_call: TRBJ2-7; v_call: TRBV2; clone_size: -; d_call: -
cdr3_nt: TGCGCCAGCAGTGATTGGAGGTCTAATCAGCCCCAGCATTTT; cdr3_aa: CASSDWRSNQPQHF; j_call: TRBJ1-5; v_call: TRBV10-1; clone_size: -; d_call: -
cdr3_nt: TGTGCCAGCAGGGGAACAGGGGCGCTCACTGAAGCTTTCTTT; cdr3_aa: CASRGTGALTEAFF; j_call: TRBJ1-1; v_call: TRBV25-1; clone_size: -; d_call: TRBD1
cdr3_nt: TGCGCCAGCAGTCTTTCCGGGTGGTCTGAAGCTTTCTTT; cdr3_aa: CASSLSGWSEAFF; j_call: TRBJ1-1; v_call: TRBV23-1; clone_size: -; d_call: -
cdr3_nt: TGTGCCAGCAGTACACCGTGGGGGCAAGAGCAGTACTTC; cdr3_aa: CASSTPWGQEQYF; j_call: TRBJ2-7; v_call: TRBV6-5; clone_size: -; d_call: -
cdr3_nt: TGCGCCAGCAGCAGCGGACAGGACAATCAGCCCCAGCATTTT; cdr3_aa: CASSSGQDNQPQHF; j_call: TRBJ1-5; v_call: TRBV5-1; clone_size: -; d_call: TRBD1
cdr3_nt: TGTGCCAGCATCATGGGCAGGGGGCAGGATGGCTACACCTTC; cdr3_aa: CASIMGRGQDGYTF; j_call: TRBJ1-2; v_call: TRBV7-2; clone_size: -; d_call: TRBD1
cdr3_nt: TGCGCCAGCAGCTCAGACCCGGGACTAGCCGGGTTGGAGCAGTACTTC; cdr3_aa: CASSSDPGLAGLEQYF; j_call: TRBJ2-7; v_call: TRBV5-1; clone_size: -; d_call: TRBD2
cdr3_nt: TGTGCCAGCACCCCCACAGGGTCGACCTACGAGCAGTACTTC; cdr3_aa: CASTPTGSTYEQYF; j_call: TRBJ2-7; v_call: TRBV6-6; clone_size: -; d_call: -
cdr3_nt: TGCAGCGTTGAAAACGGGGGGAACACTGAAGCTTTCTTT; cdr3_aa: CSVENGGNTEAFF; j_call: TRBJ1-1; v_call: TRBV29-1; clone_size: -; d_call: -
cdr3_nt: TGCGCCAGCAGCCAAGATCTGGCGTGGCAGGGGGGTGGCTACACCTTC; cdr3_aa: CASSQDLAWQGGGYTF; j_call: TRBJ1-2; v_call: TRBV4-1; clone_size: -; d_call: TRBD1
cdr3_nt: TGTGCCAGCAGCAGGACAGGGTCCACTGAAGCTTTCTTT; cdr3_aa: CASSRTGSTEAFF; j_call: TRBJ1-1; v_call: TRBV7-6; clone_size: -; d_call: TRBD1
cdr3_nt: TGTGCCAGCAGTTTATCGCGGGGCAGGGGCACAGATACGCAGTATTTT; cdr3_aa: CASSLSRGRGTDTQYF; j_call: TRBJ2-3; v_call: TRBV27; clone_size: -; d_call: -
cdr3_nt: TGCGCCAGCAGTCACCCCGGGGGGGGATTGAAGGTCCCCAGTAACGGCGAGCAGTACTTC; cdr3_aa: CASSHPGGGLKVPSNGEQYF; j_call: TRBJ2-7; v_call: TRBV23-1; clone_size: -; d_call: TRBD2
cdr3_nt: TGTGCCAGCAGCGCCTCCGGGACTAGCTACAATGAGCAGTTCTTC; cdr3_aa: CASSASGTSYNEQFF; j_call: TRBJ2-1; v_call: TRBV7-3; clone_size: -; d_call: TRBD2
cdr3_nt: TGCGCCAGCAGCCAAGTAGGCGGGAGGGCCGGGGAGACCCAGTACTTC; cdr3_aa: CASSQVGGRAGETQYF; j_call: TRBJ2-5; v_call: TRBV4-1; clone_size: -; d_call: TRBD2